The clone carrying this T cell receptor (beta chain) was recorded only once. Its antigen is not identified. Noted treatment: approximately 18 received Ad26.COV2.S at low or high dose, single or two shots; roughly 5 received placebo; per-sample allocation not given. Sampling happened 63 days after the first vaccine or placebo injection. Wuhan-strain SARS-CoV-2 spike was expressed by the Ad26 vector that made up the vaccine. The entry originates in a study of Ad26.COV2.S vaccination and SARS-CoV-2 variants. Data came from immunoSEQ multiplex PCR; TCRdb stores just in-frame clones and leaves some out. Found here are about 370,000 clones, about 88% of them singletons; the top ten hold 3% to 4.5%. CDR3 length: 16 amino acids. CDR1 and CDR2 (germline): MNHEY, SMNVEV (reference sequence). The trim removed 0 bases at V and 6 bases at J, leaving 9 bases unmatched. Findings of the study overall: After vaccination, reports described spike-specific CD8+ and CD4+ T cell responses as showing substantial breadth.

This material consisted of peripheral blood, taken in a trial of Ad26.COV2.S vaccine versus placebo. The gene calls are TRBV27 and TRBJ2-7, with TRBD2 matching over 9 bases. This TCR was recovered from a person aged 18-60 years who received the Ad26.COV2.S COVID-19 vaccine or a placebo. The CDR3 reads CASSLSRPGLASEQYF. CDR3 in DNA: TGTGCCAGCAGTTTATCCCGTCCGGGACTAGCTTCCGAGCAGTACTTC.